This T cell receptor (beta chain) was profiled in a study of regulatory T cells in long-lasting Graves disease. Both iRepertoire HTBI primers and Arm-PCR of CDR3 regions were used to build the TCR beta libraries. TCRdb re-derived calls from the multiplex PCR reads in MiXCR, one entry per CDR3 protein. The sample has under 450,000 distinct CDR3 sequences; around 23% are singletons. The germline V gene encodes CDR1 MNHEY and CDR2 SMNVEV (reference sequence). CDR3 size: 15 residues. After removal of 6 bases from V and 6 bases from J, the junction contained 10 bases not matched to a gene. The time point denotes: persistent/refractory GD, antithyroid drugs over 5 years with positive TRAb. From PBMCs, RNA was extracted and then used to make the TCR library. Study-level findings and limits: Examination was confined to peripheral blood, excluding thyroid tissue.

In its sample, this clonotype was seen many times. The antigen is not known. This chain joins TRBV27 and TRBJ1-1; 10 bases fit TRBD1. Sequencing was performed on peripheral blood mononuclear cells (PBMCs), taken when the disease was refractory, from a patient treated with antithyroid drugs. The receptor comes from a woman aged 40 to 50 with Graves disease. CDR3 sequence reads: CASSKTGGGFAEAFF. For the CDR3, the DNA is TGTGCCAGCAGCAAGACAGGGGGCGGTTTCGCTGAAGCTTTCTTT.